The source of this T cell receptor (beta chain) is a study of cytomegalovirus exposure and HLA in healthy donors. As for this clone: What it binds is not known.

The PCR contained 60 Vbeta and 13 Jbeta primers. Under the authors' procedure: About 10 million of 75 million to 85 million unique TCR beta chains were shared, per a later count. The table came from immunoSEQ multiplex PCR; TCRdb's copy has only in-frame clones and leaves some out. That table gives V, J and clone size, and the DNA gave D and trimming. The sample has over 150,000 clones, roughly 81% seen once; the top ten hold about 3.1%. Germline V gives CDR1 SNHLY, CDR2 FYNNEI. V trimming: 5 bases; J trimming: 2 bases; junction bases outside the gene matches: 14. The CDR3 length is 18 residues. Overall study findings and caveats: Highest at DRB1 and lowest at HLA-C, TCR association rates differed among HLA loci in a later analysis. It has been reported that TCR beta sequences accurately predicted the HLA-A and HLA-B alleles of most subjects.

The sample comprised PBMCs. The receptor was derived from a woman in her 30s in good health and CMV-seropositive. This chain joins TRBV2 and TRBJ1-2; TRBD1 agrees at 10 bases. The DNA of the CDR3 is TGTGCCAGCAGTAGTTTGGACAGGGGGACAAGGGGGAACTATGGCTACACCTTC. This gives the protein CASSSLDRGTRGNYGYTF.